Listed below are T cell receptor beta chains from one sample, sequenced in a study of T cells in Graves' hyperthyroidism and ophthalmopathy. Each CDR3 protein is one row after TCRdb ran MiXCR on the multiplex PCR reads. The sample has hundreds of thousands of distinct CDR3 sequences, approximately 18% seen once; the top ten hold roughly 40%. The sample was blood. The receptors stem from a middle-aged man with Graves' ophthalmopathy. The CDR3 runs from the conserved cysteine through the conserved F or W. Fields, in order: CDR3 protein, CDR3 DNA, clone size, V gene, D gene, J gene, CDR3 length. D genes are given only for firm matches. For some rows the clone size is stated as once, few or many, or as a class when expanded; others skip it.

CDR3aa: CASWDRSTDTQYF
CDR3nt: TGTGCCAGCTGGGACAGAAGCACAGATACGCAGTATTTT
abundance: NA
v_gene: TRBV27
d_gene: TRBD1
j_gene: TRBJ2-3
len: 13

CDR3aa: CASRTHRRANYGYTF
CDR3nt: TGTGCCAGCAGGACGCACAGAAGAGCTAACTATGGCTACACCTTC
abundance: many
v_gene: TRBV28
d_gene: NA
j_gene: TRBJ1-2
len: 15

CDR3aa: CASSYTGQAGNTIYF
CDR3nt: TGTGCCAGCAGTTACACCGGACAGGCTGGAAACACCATATATTTT
abundance: few
v_gene: TRBV6-7
d_gene: TRBD1
j_gene: TRBJ1-3
len: 15

CDR3aa: CASSPLGLSYEQYF
CDR3nt: TGTGCCAGCAGCCCATTGGGGCTAAGCTACGAGCAGTACTTC
abundance: NA
v_gene: TRBV7-9
d_gene: NA
j_gene: TRBJ2-7
len: 14

CDR3aa: CASSLSGLNNEQFF
CDR3nt: TGTGCCAGCAGTTTGTCAGGTCTAAACAATGAGCAGTTCTTC
abundance: NA
v_gene: TRBV28
d_gene: NA
j_gene: TRBJ2-1
len: 14

CDR3aa: CSATLTSPGGEQYF
CDR3nt: TGCAGTGCTACCCTAACTAGCCCGGGCGGCGAGCAGTACTTC
abundance: NA
v_gene: TRBV20-1
d_gene: NA
j_gene: TRBJ2-7
len: 14

CDR3aa: CASSLAFVVSFSYNEQFF
CDR3nt: TGCGCCAGCAGCTTGGCCTTTGTGGTCTCTTTCTCCTACAATGAGCAGTTCTTC
abundance: many
v_gene: TRBV5-1
d_gene: NA
j_gene: TRBJ2-1
len: 18

CDR3aa: CASSEGQGTEAFF
CDR3nt: TGTGCCAGCAGTGAGGGGCAGGGGACTGAAGCTTTCTTT
abundance: many
v_gene: TRBV2
d_gene: NA
j_gene: TRBJ1-1
len: 13

CDR3aa: CSAKTELYNEQFF
CDR3nt: TGCAGTGCCAAGACGGAACTGTACAATGAGCAGTTCTTC
abundance: many
v_gene: TRBV20-1
d_gene: NA
j_gene: TRBJ2-1
len: 13

CDR3aa: CASSQDSLAGASEETQYF
CDR3nt: TGTGCCAGCAGCCAAGATTCGCTAGCGGGAGCCTCCGAAGAGACCCAGTACTTC
abundance: many
v_gene: TRBV3-1
d_gene: TRBD2
j_gene: TRBJ2-5
len: 18

CDR3aa: CSAPIGTTSYNSPLHF
CDR3nt: TGCAGTGCTCCTATAGGGACAACCTCCTATAATTCACCCCTCCACTTT
abundance: NA
v_gene: TRBV20-1
d_gene: NA
j_gene: TRBJ1-6
len: 16

CDR3aa: CAWGGGRYNEQFF
CDR3nt: TGTGCCTGGGGGGGAGGCCGATACAATGAGCAGTTCTTC
abundance: many
v_gene: TRBV30
d_gene: NA
j_gene: TRBJ2-1
len: 13

CDR3aa: CASSLDGDPSSYNSPLHF
CDR3nt: TGTGCCAGCAGCTTAGATGGGGACCCGAGCTCCTATAATTCACCCCTCCACTTT
abundance: NA
v_gene: TRBV7-4
d_gene: NA
j_gene: TRBJ1-6
len: 18

CDR3aa: CASSFGGARVENEQFF
CDR3nt: TGTGCCAGCAGCTTTGGCGGGGCAAGGGTTGAGAATGAGCAGTTCTTC
abundance: NA
v_gene: TRBV7-2
d_gene: NA
j_gene: TRBJ2-1
len: 16

CDR3aa: CATHSDRGSGNTIYF
CDR3nt: TGTGCCACCCACTCCGACAGGGGATCAGGAAACACCATATATTTT
abundance: NA
v_gene: TRBV28
d_gene: TRBD1
j_gene: TRBJ1-3
len: 15

CDR3aa: CASSWTGGPPGGYTF
CDR3nt: TGTGCCAGCAGTTGGACAGGGGGCCCCCCCGGAGGCTACACCTTC
abundance: few
v_gene: TRBV27
d_gene: TRBD1
j_gene: TRBJ1-2
len: 15

CDR3aa: CASSVTGTSYYNEQFF
CDR3nt: TGTGCCAGCAGCGTCACCGGGACTAGCTATTACAATGAGCAGTTCTTC
abundance: many
v_gene: TRBV7-2
d_gene: TRBD2
j_gene: TRBJ2-1
len: 16

CDR3aa: CSARRGNADLEQFF
CDR3nt: TGCAGTGCTAGACGGGGGAACGCGGATTTGGAGCAGTTCTTC
abundance: many
v_gene: TRBV20-1
d_gene: NA
j_gene: TRBJ2-1
len: 14

CDR3aa: CASSSQGQPGDIQYF
CDR3nt: TGCGCCAGCAGCTCCCAGGGGCAGCCCGGGGACATTCAGTACTTC
abundance: few
v_gene: TRBV4-1
d_gene: NA
j_gene: TRBJ2-4
len: 15

CDR3aa: CASSSEEFSSYNEQFF
CDR3nt: TGTGCCAGCAGCAGCGAGGAGTTCAGCTCCTACAATGAGCAGTTCTTC
abundance: NA
v_gene: TRBV6-2/TRBV6-3
d_gene: NA
j_gene: TRBJ2-1
len: 16

CDR3aa: CASKQGQGQAGELFF
CDR3nt: TGTGCCAGCAAACAGGGACAGGGGCAGGCCGGGGAGCTGTTTTTT
abundance: few
v_gene: TRBV28
d_gene: TRBD1
j_gene: TRBJ2-2
len: 15

CDR3aa: CASSFTQSPTDTQYF
CDR3nt: TGTGCCAGCAGTTTTACTCAATCCCCCACAGATACGCAGTATTTT
abundance: few
v_gene: TRBV27
d_gene: NA
j_gene: TRBJ2-3
len: 15

CDR3aa: CASSLGTSLLSSGANVLTF
CDR3nt: TGCGCCAGCAGCTTGGGGACCTCGCTCTTGAGCTCTGGGGCCAACGTCCTGACTTTC
abundance: few
v_gene: TRBV5-1
d_gene: NA
j_gene: TRBJ2-6
len: 19

CDR3aa: CASKESTEQYF
CDR3nt: TGTGCCAGTAAGGAATCTACCGAGCAGTACTTC
abundance: few
v_gene: TRBV19
d_gene: NA
j_gene: TRBJ2-7
len: 11

CDR3aa: CASILSKGGGGNTEAFF
CDR3nt: TGTGCCAGCATCTTAAGTAAAGGGGGGGGGGGGAACACTGAAGCTTTCTTT
abundance: few
v_gene: TRBV6-1
d_gene: NA
j_gene: TRBJ1-1
len: 17

CDR3aa: CASSLWGQGAGRYNSPLHF
CDR3nt: TGTGCCAGCAGTTTATGGGGACAGGGGGCTGGCCGCTATAATTCACCCCTCCACTTT
abundance: NA
v_gene: TRBV27
d_gene: TRBD1
j_gene: TRBJ1-6
len: 19

CDR3aa: CASSLSHRGYTF
CDR3nt: TGCGCCAGCAGCTTGAGTCATCGGGGCTACACCTTC
abundance: NA
v_gene: TRBV5-1
d_gene: NA
j_gene: TRBJ1-2
len: 12

CDR3aa: CASSASQGDTQYF
CDR3nt: TGTGCCAGCAGCGCCTCACAGGGAGATACGCAGTATTTT
abundance: few
v_gene: TRBV5-4
d_gene: NA
j_gene: TRBJ2-3
len: 13